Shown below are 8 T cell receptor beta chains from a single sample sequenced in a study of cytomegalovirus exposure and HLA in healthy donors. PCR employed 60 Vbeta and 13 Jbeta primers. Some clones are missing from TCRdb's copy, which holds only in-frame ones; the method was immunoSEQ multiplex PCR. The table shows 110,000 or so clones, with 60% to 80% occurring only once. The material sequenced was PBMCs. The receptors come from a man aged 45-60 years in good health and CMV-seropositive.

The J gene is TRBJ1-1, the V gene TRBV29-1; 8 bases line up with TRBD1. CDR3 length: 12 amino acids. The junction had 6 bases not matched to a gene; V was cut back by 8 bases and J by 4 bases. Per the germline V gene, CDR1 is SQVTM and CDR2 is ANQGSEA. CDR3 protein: CSHDRGGTEAFF. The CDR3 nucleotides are TGCAGCCATGACAGGGGAGGCACTGAAGCTTTCTTT.

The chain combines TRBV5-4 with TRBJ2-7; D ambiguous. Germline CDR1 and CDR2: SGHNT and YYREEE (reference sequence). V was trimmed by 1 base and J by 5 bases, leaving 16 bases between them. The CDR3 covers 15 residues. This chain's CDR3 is CASSLSAGSINEQYF. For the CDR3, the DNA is TGTGCCAGCAGCTTGAGTGCCGGTAGCATTAACGAGCAGTACTTC.

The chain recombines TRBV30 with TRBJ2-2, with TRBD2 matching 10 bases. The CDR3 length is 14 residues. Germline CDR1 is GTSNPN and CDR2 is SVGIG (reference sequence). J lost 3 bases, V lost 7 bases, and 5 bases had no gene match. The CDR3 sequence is CALKREGDTGELFF. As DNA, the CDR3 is TGTGCCTTAAAGCGGGAGGGCGACACCGGGGAGCTGTTTTTT.

The CDR3 coding sequence is TGTGCCAGTAGTGGGGGGACTAGCGGGAGAAATGAGCAGTTCTTC. This gives the protein CASSGGTSGRNEQFF. The chain recombines TRBV19 with TRBJ2-1; TRBD2 matches at 14 bases. The V gene's germline CDR1 is LNHDA and CDR2 SQIVND (reference sequence). J gave up 7 bases and V 5 bases, and 4 bases lay outside the gene matches. There are 15 residues in the CDR3.

Here the CDR3 reads CASSSQSSYEQYF. Written as DNA, the CDR3 is TGTGCCAGCAGCTCCCAAAGTTCCTACGAGCAGTACTTC. J is TRBJ2-5 and V is TRBV5-6; D uncertain. The DNA matches TRBJ2-7 better at its end, which makes the J call doubtful. The CDR3 runs to 13 residues. The germline CDR1 and CDR2 sequences are SGHDT and YYEEEE.

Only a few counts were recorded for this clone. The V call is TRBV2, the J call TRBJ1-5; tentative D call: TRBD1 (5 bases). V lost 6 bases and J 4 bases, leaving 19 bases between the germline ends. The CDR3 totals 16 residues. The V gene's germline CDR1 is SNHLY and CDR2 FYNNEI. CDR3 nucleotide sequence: TGTGCCAGCAGAACCGGGTCCTCGGGGGTTAATCAGCCCCAGCATTTT. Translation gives CASRTGSSGVNQPQHF.

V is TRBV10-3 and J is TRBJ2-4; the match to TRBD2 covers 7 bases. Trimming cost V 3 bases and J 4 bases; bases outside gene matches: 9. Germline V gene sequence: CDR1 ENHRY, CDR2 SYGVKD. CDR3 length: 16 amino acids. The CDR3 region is CAISDPDGGIKNIQYF. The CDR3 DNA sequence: TGTGCCATCAGTGACCCCGACGGGGGGATAAAAAACATTCAGTACTTC.

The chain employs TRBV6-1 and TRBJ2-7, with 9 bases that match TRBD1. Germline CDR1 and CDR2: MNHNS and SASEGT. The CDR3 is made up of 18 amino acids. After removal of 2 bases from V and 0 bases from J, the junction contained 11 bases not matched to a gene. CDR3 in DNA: TGTGCCAGCAGTGAAATCGGGACAGGGCAGATTTACTCCTACGAGCAGTACTTC. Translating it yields CASSEIGTGQIYSYEQYF.